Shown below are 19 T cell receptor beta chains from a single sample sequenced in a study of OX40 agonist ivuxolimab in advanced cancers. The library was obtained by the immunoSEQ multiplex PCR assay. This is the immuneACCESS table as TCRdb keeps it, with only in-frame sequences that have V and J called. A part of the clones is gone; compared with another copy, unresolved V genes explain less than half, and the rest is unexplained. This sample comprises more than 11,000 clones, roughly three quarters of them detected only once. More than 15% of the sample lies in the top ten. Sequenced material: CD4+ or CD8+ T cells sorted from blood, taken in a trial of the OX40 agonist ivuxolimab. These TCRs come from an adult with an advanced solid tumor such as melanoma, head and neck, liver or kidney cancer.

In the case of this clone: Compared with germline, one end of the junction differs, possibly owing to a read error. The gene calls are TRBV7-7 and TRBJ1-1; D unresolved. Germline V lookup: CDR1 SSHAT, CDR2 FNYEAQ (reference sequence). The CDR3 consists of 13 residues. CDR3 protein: CASSLNVNTEAFF. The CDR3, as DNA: TGTGCTAGCAGCTTAAACGTAAACACTGAAGCTTTCTTT. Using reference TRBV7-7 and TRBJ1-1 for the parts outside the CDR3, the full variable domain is GAGVSQSPRYKVTKRGQDVTLRCDPISSHATLYWYQQALGQGPEFLTYFNYEAQPDKSGLPSDRFSAERPEGSISTLTIQRTEQRDSAMYRCASSLNVNTEAFFGQGTRLTVV.

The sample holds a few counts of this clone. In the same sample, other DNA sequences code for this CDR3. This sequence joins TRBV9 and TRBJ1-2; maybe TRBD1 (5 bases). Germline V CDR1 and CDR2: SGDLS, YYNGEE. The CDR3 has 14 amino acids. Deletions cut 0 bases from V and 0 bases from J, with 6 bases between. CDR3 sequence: CASSVGGANYGYTF. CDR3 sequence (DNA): TGTGCCAGCAGCGTAGGGGGCGCTAACTATGGCTACACCTTC.

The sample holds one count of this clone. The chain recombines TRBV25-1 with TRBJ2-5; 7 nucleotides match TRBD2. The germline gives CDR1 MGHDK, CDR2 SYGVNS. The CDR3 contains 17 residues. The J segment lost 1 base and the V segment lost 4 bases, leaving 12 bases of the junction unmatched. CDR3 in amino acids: CASSGGEGGWVQETQYF. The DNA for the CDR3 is TGTGCCAGCAGTGGAGGGGAGGGAGGTTGGGTCCAAGAGACCCAGTACTTC.

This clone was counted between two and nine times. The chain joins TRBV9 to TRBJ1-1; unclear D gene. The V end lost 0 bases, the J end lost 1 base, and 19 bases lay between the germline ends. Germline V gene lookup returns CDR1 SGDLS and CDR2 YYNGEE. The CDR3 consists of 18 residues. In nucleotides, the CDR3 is TGTGCCAGCAGCGTAGATAGCGTCGGCGCTCGGAGGAACACTGAAGCTTTCTTT. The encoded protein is CASSVDSVGARRNTEAFF.

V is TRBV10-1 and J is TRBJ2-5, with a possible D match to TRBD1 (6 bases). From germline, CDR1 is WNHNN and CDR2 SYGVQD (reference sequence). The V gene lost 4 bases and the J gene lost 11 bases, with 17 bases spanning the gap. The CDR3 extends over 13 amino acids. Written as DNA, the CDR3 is TGCGCCAGCAGTGCCGGGACACTCTCCGGGCAGTACTTC. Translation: CASSAGTLSGQYF.

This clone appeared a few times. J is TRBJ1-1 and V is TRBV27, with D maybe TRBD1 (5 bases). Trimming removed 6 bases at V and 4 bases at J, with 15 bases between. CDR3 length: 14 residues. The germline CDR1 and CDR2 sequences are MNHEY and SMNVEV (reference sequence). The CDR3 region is CASRMGRGATEAFF. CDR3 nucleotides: TGTGCCAGCAGGATGGGTCGCGGGGCCACTGAAGCTTTCTTT.

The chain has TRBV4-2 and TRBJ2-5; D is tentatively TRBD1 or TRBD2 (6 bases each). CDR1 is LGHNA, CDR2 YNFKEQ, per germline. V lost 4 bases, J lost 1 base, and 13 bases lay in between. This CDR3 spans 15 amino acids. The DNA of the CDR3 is TGTGCCAGCAGCCCCTACGGGGGCCTCCAAGAGACCCAGTACTTC. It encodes CASSPYGGLQETQYF.

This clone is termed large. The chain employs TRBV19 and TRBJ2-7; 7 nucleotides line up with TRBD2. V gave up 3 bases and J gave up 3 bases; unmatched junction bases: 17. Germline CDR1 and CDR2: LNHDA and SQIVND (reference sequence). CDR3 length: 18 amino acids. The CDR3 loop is CASSIGAGWEGRNYEQYF. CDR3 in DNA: TGTGCCAGTAGTATTGGAGCGGGGTGGGAGGGGCGCAACTACGAGCAGTACTTC.

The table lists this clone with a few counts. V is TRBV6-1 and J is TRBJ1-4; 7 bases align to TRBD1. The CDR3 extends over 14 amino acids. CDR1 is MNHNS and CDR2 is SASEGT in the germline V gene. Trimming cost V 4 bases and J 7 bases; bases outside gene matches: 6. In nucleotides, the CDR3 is TGTGCCAGCAGTGCCGGGACAGAGAGTGAAAAACTGTTTTTT. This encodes CASSAGTESEKLFF.

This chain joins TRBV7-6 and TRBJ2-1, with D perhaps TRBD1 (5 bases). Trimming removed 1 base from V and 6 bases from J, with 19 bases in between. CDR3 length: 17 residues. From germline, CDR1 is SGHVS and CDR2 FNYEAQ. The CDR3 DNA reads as TGTGCCAGCAGCTTAGTAAGGGGCGCAGAAATAGCCAATGAGCAGTTCTTC. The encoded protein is CASSLVRGAEIANEQFF.

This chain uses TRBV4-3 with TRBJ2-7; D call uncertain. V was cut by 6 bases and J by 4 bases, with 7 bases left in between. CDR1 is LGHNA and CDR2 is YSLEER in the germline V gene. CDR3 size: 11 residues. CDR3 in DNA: TGCGCCAGCAGGGCTCTTTACGAGCAGTACTTC. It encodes CASRALYEQYF.

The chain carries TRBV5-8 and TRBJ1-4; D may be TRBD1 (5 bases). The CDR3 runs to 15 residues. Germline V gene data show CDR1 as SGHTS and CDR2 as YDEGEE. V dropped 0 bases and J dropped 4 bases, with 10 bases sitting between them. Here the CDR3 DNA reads TGTGCCAGCAGCTTGGAGGGGCAGAGTAATGAAAAACTGTTTTTT. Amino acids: CASSLEGQSNEKLFF.

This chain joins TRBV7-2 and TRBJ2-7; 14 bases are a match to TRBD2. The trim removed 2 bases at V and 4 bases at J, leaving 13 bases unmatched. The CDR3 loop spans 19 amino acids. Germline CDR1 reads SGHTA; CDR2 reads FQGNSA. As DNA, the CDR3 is TGTGCCAGCAGCTTACCAATCGCGGGACTAGCGGGGGCGAAATACGAGCAGTACTTC. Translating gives CASSLPIAGLAGAKYEQYF.

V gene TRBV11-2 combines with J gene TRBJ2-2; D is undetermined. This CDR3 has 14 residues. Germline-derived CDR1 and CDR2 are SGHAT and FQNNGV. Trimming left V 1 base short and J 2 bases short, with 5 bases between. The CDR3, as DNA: TGTGCCAGCAGCTTAGTGCGCAACACCGGGGAGCTGTTTTTT. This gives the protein CASSLVRNTGELFF.

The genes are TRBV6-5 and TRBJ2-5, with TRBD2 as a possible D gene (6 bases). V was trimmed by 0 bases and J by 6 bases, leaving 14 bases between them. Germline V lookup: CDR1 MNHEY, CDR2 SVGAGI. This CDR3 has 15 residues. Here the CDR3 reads CASSYSLLARKTQYF. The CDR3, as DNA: TGTGCCAGCAGTTACTCCTTACTAGCCAGGAAGACCCAGTACTTC.

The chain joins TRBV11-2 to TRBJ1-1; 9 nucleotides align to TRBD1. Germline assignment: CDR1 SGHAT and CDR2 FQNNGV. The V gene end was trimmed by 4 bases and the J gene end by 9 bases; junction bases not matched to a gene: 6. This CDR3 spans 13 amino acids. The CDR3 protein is CASSWTGTGKAFF. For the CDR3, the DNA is TGTGCCAGCAGCTGGACCGGGACAGGGAAAGCTTTCTTT.

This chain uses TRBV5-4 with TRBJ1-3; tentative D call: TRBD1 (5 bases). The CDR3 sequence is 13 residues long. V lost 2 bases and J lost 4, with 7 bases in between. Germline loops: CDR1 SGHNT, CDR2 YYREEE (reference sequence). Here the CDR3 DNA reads TGTGCCAGCAGCTTCGACAGAGGAAACACCATATATTTT. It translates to CASSFDRGNTIYF.

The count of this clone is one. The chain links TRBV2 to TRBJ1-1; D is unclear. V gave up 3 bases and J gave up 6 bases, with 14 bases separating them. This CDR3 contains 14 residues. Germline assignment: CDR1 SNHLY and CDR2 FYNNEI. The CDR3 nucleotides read TGTGCCAGCAGTGATTCGGGGTTATCGGCTGAAGCTTTCTTT. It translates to CASSDSGLSAEAFF.

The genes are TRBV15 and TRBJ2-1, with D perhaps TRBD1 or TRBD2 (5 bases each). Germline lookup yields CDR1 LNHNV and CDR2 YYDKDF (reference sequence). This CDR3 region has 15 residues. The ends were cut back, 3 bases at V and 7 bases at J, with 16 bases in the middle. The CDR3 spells CATSSRLGVGNEQFF. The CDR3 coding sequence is TGTGCCACCAGCAGCAGATTGGGGGTGGGGAATGAGCAGTTCTTC.